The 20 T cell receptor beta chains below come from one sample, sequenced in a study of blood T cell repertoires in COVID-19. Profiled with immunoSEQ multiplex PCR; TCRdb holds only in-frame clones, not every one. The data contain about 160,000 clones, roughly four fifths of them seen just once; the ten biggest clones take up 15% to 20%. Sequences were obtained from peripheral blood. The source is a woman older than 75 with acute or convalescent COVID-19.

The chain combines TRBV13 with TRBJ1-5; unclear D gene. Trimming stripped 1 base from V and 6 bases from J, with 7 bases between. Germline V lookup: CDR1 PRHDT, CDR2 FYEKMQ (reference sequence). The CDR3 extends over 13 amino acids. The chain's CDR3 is CASSLVRGQPQHF. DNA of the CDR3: TGTGCCAGCAGCTTAGTGCGGGGTCAGCCCCAGCATTTT.

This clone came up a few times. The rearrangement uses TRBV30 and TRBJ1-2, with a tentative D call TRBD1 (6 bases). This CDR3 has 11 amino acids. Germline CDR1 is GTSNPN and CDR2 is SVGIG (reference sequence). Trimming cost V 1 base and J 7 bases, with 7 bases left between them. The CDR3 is CAWSGGGGYTF. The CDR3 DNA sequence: TGTGCCTGGAGTGGAGGGGGTGGCTACACCTTC.

The CDR3 DNA reads TGTGCCAGCAGTTCACTAGCGGAAAACACCGGGGAGCTGTTTTTT. As protein: CASSSLAENTGELFF. The chain uses TRBV28 and TRBJ2-2; 8 positions match TRBD2. The germline V gene encodes CDR1 MDHEN and CDR2 SYDVKM. V dropped 4 bases and J dropped 2; count of bases not matched to a gene: 3. The CDR3 has 15 amino acids.

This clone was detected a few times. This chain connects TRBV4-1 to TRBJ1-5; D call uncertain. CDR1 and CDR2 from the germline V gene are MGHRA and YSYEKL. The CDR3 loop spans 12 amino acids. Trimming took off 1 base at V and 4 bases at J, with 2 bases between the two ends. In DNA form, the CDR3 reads TGCGCCAGCAGCCAAGTAAATCAGCCCCAGCATTTT. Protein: CASSQVNQPQHF.

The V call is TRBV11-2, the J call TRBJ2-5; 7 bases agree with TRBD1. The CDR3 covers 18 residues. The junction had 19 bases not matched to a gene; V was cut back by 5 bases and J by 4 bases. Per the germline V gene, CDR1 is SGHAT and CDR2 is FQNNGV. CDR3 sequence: CASSPHGRQGIYRETQYF. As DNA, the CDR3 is TGTGCCAGCAGCCCACACGGCAGACAGGGTATCTATCGAGAGACCCAGTACTTC.

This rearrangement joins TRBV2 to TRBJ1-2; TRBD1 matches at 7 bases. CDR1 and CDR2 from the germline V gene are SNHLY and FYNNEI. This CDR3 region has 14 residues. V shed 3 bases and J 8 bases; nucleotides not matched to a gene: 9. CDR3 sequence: CASSEPETGRGYTF. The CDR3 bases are TGTGCCAGCAGTGAGCCGGAGACAGGGAGAGGCTACACCTTC.

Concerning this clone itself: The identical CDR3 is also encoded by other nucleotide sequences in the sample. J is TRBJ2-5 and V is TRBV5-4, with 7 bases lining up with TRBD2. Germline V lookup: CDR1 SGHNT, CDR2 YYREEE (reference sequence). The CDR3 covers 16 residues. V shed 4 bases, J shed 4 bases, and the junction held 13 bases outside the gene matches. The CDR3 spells CASSHIGLGGRETQYF. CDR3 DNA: TGTGCCAGCAGCCACATCGGACTGGGAGGGCGAGAGACCCAGTACTTC.

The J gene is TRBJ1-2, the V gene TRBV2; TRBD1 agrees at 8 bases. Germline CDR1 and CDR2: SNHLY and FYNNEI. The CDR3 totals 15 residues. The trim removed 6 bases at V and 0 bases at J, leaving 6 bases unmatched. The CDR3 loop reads CASSPRTGTNYGYTF. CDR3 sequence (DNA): TGTGCCAGCAGCCCACGGACAGGGACTAACTATGGCTACACCTTC.

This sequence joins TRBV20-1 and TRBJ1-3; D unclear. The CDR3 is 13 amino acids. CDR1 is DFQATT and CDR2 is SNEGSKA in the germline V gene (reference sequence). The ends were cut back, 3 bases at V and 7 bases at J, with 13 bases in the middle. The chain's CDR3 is CSASALDRNTIYF. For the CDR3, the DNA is TGCAGTGCTAGTGCTCTCGATCGGAACACCATATATTTT.

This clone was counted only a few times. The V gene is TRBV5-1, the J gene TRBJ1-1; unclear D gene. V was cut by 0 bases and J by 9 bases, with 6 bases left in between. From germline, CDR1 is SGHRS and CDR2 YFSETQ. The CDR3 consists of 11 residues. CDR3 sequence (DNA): TGCGCCAGCAGCTTGGACAGCAAAGCTTTCTTT. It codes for CASSLDSKAFF.

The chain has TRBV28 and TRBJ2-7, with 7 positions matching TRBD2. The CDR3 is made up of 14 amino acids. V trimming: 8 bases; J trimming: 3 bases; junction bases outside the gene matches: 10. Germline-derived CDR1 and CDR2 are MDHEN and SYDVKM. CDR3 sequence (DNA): TGTGCCAGCGGCTTACCGGGAGGAATCTACGAGCAGTACTTC. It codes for CASGLPGGIYEQYF.

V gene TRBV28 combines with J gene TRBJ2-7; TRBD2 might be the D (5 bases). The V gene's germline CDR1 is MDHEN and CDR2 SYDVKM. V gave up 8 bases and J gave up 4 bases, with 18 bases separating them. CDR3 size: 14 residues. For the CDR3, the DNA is TGTGCCAGCGGTGGAGCGGACTTCTCATACGAGCAGTACTTC. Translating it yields CASGGADFSYEQYF.

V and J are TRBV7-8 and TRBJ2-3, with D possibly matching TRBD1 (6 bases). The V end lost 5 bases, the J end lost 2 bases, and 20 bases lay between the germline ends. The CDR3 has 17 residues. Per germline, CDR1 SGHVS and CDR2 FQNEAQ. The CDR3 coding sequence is TGTGCCAGCAGCCGAGGACTTAGAAGGGGGTACACAGATACGCAGTATTTT. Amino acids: CASSRGLRRGYTDTQYF.

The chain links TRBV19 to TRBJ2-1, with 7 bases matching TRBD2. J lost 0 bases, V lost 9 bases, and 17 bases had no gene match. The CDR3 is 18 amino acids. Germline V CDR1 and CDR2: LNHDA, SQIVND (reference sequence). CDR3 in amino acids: CASSFDSRGLSSYNEQFF. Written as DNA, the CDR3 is TGTGCCAGCAGTTTTGATTCTCGGGGACTAAGCTCCTACAATGAGCAGTTCTTC.

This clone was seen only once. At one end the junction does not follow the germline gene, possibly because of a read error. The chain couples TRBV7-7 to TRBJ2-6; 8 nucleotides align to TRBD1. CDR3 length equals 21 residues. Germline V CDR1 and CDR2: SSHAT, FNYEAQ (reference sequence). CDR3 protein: CASSLALDPSRGRFGANVLTF. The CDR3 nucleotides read TGTGCTAGCAGCTTAGCGTTAGATCCGAGCAGGGGGCGTTTTGGGGCCAACGTCCTGACTTTC.

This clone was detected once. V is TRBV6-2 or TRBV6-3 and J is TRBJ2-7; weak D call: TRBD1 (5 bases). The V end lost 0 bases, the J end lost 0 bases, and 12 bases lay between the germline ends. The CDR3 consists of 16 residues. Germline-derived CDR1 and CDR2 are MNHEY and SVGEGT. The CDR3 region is CASSYSYKDNSYEQYF. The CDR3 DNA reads TGTGCCAGCAGTTACTCGTATAAGGACAACTCCTACGAGCAGTACTTC.

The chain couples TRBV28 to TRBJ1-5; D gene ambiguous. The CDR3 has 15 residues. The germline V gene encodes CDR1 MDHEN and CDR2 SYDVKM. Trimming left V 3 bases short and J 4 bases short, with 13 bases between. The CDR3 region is CASSFGPGENQPQHF. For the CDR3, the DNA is TGTGCCAGCAGTTTCGGGCCCGGGGAGAATCAGCCCCAGCATTTT.

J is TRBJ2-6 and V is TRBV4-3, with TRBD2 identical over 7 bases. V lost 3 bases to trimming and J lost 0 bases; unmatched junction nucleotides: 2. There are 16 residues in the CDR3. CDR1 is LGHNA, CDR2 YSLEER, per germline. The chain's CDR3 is CASSQGGNSGANVLTF. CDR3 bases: TGCGCCAGCAGCCAGGGGGGGAACTCTGGGGCCAACGTCCTGACTTTC.

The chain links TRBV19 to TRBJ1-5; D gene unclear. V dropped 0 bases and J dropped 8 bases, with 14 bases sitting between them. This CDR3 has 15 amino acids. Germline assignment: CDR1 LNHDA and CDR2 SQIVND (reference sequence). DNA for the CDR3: TGTGCCAGTAGTATAGAACGACCGGGGTTAGAGCCCCAGCATTTT. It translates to CASSIERPGLEPQHF.

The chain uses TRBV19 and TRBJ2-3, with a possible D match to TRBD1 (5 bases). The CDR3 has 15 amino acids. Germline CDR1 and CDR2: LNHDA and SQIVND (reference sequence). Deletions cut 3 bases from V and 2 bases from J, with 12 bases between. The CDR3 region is CASSIVPGLTDTQYF. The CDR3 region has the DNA TGTGCCAGTAGTATTGTTCCAGGGCTCACAGATACGCAGTATTTT.